This paragraph covers one TCR beta chain sequence. The clone's antigen remains unknown. Per-base qualities were not stored, and no clone one base away is much larger. This sample was included in a study of response to subunit inactivated influenza vaccine listed by TCRdb under 2018. For the study in its entirety: Deep quantitative profiling of the T cell receptor repertoire was used in the study to follow responses to a trivalent subunit inactivated influenza vaccine. What the research found in general, with its limitations: The authors proposed that each seasonal influenza vaccination may bring in only a limited number of new T cells.

V and J lose 5 bases and 7 bases, and a span of 10 bases separates them. The germline V gene (reference sequence) gives CDR1 as DFQATT and CDR2 as SNEGSKA. Taken from cysteine to phenylalanine, the CDR3 has 11 residues. The entry retains the CDR3 DNA only, 33 bases that are in frame from base 1. Library preparation used RT-PCR. TCRdb lists the instrument as Illumina HiSeq 2500. TCRdb applied fastp at Q25 and MiXCR to the public reads, then kept only in-frame beta chains. Under each unique CDR3 protein, matching rows form one entry showing the most common genes and DNA. In all, the sample holds about 700,000 distinct CDR3 sequences, and approximately 15% of those were seen once. 7.5% to 9% of the sample belongs to the ten largest clones.

The chain is encoded by TRBV20-1 joined to TRBJ2-3, with the D gene not confidently named. The sample here was PBMCs from blood, taken roughly 2 weeks before vaccination. The clonotype originates from a man aged 45 to 65 who received an inactivated influenza vaccine. Donor details come from another sample of the same person, matched by shared clones. The CDR3 corresponds to CSAVVINTQYF. The nucleotide sequence reads as follows: TGCAGTGCTGTGGTTATCAATACGCAGTATTTT.